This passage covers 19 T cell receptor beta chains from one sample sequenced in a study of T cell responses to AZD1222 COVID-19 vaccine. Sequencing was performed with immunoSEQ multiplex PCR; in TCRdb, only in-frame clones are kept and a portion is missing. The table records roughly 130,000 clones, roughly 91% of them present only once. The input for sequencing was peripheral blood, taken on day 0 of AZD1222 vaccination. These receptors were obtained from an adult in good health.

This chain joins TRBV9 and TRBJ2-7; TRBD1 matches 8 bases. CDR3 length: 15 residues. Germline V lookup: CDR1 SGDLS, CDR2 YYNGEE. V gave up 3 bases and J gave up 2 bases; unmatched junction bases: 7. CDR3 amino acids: CASSGGTGNPYEQYF. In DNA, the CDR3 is TGTGCCAGCAGCGGGGGGACAGGAAACCCCTACGAGCAGTACTTC.

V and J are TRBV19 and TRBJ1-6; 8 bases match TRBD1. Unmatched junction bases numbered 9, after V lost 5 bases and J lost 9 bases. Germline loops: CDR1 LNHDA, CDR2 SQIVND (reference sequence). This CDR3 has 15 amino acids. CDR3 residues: CASSPTGTGGSPLHF. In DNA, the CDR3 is TGTGCCAGTAGTCCGACCGGGACAGGTGGTTCACCCCTCCACTTT.

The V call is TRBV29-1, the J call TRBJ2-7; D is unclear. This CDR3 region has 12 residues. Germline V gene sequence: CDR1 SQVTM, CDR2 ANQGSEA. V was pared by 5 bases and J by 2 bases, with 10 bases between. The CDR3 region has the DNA TGCAGCGTTCTAGGGTCTGCCTACGAGCAGTACTTC. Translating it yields CSVLGSAYEQYF.

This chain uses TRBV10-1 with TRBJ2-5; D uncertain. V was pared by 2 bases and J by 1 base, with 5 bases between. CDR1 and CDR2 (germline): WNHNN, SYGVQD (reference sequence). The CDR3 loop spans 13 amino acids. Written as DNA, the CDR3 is TGCGCCAGCAGTGAGGGGCCCCAAGAGACCCAGTACTTC. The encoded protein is CASSEGPQETQYF.

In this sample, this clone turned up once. The CDR3 DNA sequence: TGTGCCAGCAGTGGTGGGCCTTCCTATGGCTACACCTTC. This gives the protein CASSGGPSYGYTF. This sequence joins TRBV6-1 and TRBJ1-2, with D unclear. Trimming pared 4 bases from V and 4 bases from J, leaving 10 bases between. Germline CDR1 MNHNS, CDR2 SASEGT. The CDR3 runs 13 residues.

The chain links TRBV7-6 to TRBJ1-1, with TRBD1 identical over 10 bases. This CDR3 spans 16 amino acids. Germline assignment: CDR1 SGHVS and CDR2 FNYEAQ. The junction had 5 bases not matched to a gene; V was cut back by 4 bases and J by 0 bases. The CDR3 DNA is TGTGCCAGCAGCTCCAAGGACAGGGGGATGAACACTGAAGCTTTCTTT. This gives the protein CASSSKDRGMNTEAFF.

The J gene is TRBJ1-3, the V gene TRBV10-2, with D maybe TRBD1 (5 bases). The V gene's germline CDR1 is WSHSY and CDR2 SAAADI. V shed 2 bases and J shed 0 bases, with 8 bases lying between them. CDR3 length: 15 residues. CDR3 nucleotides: TGCGCCAGCAGTGAGGGGGCAGTCTCTGGAAACACCATATATTTT. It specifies CASSEGAVSGNTIYF.

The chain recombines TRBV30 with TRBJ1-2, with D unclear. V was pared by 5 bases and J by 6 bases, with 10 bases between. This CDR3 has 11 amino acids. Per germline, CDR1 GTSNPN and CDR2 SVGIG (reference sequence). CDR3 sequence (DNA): TGTGCCTGGGGATCGGGTGATGGCTACACCTTC. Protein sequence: CAWGSGDGYTF.

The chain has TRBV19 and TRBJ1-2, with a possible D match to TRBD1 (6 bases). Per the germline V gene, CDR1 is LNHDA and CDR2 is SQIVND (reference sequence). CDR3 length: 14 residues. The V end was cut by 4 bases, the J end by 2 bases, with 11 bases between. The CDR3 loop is CASSTGGLNYGYTF. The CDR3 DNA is TGTGCCAGTAGTACGGGGGGGCTGAACTATGGCTACACCTTC.

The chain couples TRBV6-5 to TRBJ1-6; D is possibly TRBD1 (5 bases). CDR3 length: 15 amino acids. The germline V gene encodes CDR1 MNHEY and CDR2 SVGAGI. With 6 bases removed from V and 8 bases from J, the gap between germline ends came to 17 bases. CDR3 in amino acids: CASSPGATYHSPLHF. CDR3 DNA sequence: TGTGCCAGCAGCCCCGGGGCGACCTACCATTCACCCCTCCACTTT.

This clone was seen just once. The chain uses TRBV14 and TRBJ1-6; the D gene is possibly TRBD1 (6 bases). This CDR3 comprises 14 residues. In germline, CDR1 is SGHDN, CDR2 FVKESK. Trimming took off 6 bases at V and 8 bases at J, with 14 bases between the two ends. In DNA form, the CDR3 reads TGTGCCAGCAGGCAGGGGTGGTGGGATTCACCCCTCCACTTT. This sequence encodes CASRQGWWDSPLHF.

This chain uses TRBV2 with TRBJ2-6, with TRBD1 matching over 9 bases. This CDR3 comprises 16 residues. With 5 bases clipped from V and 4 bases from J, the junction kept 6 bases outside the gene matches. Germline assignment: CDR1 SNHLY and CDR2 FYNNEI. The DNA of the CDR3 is TGTGCCAGCAGTCGGGACAGGGAAGCCGGGGCCAACGTCCTGACTTTC. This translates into CASSRDREAGANVLTF. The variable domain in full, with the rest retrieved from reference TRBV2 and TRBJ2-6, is EPEVTQTPSHQVTQMGQEVILRCVPISNHLYFYWYRQILGQKVEFLVSFYNNEISEKSEIFDDQFSVERPDGSNFTLKIRSTKLEDSAMYFCASSRDREAGANVLTFGAGSRLTVL.

In DNA form, the CDR3 reads TGCGCCAGCAGCCAGATACTAGTTGTGAGCCACGAGCAGTACTTC. This codes for CASSQILVVSHEQYF. The rearrangement joins TRBV4-1 to TRBJ2-7, with a tentative D call TRBD2 (5 bases). The CDR3 covers 15 residues. V lost 3 bases to trimming and J lost 5 bases, with 17 bases between them. The germline CDR1 and CDR2 sequences are MGHRA and YSYEKL.

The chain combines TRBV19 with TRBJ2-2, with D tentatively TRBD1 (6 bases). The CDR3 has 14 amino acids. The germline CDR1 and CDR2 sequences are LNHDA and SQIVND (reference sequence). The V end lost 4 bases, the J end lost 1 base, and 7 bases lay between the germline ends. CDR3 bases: TGTGCCAGTAGTAGGGGACAGAACACCGGGGAGCTGTTTTTT. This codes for CASSRGQNTGELFF. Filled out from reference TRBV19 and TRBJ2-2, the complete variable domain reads DGGITQSPKYLFRKEGQNVTLSCEQNLNHDAMYWYRQDPGQGLRLIYYSQIVNDFQKGDIAEGYSVSREKKESFPLTVTSAQKNPTAFYLCASSRGQNTGELFFGEGSRLTVL.

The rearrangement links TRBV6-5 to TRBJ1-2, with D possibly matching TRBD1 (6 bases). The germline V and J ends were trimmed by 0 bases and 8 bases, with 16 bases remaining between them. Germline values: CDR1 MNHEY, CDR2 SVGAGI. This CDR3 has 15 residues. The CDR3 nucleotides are TGTGCCAGCAGTTACTCCGGGGGCGGGGGAGCCGGCTACACCTTC. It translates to CASSYSGGGGAGYTF.

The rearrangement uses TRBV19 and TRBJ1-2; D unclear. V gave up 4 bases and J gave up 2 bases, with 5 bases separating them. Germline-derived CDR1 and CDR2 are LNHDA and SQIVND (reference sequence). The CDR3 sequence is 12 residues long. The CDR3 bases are TGTGCCAGTAGTAATCTAAACTATGGCTACACCTTC. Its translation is CASSNLNYGYTF.

The CDR3 region is CASKETSGSREQYF. CDR3 sequence (DNA): TGTGCCAGCAAAGAAACTAGCGGGAGTCGCGAGCAGTACTTC. The chain is built from TRBV6-5 and TRBJ2-7; 11 positions match TRBD2. V lost 7 bases to trimming and J lost 6 bases; unmatched junction nucleotides: 8. This CDR3 region has 14 residues. Germline V gene data show CDR1 as MNHEY and CDR2 as SVGAGI.

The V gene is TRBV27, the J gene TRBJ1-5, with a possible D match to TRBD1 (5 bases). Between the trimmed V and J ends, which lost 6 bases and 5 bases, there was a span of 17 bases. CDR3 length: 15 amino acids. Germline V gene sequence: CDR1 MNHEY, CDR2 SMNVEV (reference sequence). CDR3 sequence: CASSPLSSGDQPQHF. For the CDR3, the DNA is TGTGCCAGCAGCCCATTAAGTTCGGGGGATCAGCCCCAGCATTTT.

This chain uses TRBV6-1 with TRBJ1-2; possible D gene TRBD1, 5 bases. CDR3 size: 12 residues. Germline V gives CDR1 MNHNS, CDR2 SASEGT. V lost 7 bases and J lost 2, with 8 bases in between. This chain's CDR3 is CASNEGNYGYTF. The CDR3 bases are TGTGCCAGCAATGAGGGGAACTATGGCTACACCTTC.